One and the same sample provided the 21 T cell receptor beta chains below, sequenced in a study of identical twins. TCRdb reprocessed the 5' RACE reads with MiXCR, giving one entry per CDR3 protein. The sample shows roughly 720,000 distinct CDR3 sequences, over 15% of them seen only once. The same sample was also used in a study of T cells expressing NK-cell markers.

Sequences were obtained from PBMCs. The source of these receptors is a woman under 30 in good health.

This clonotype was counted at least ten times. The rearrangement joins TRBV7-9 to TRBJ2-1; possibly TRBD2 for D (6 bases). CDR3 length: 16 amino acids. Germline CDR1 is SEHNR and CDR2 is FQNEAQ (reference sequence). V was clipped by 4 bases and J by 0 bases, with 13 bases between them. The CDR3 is CASSSSGLSSYNEQFF. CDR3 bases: TGTGCCAGCAGCTCCAGCGGGTTAAGCTCCTACAATGAGCAGTTCTTC.

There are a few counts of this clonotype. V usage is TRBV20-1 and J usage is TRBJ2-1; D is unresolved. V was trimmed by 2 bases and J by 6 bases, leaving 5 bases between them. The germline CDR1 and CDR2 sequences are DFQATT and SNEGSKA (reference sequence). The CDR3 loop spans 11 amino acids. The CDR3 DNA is TGCAGTGCTAGACGGTTCAATGAGCAGTTCTTC. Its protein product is CSARRFNEQFF.

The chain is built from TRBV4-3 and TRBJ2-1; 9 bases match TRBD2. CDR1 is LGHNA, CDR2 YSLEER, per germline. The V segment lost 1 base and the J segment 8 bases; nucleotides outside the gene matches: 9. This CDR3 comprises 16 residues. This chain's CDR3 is CASSQGAGGPSYEQFF. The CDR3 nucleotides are TGCGCCAGCAGCCAAGGGGCGGGAGGGCCTTCCTATGAGCAGTTCTTC.

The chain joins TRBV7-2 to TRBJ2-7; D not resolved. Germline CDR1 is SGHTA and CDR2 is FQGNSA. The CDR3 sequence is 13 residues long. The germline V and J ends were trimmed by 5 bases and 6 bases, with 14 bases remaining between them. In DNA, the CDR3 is TGTGCCAGCAGCCCCGGAAGGCCCGGCGAGCAGTACTTC. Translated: CASSPGRPGEQYF.

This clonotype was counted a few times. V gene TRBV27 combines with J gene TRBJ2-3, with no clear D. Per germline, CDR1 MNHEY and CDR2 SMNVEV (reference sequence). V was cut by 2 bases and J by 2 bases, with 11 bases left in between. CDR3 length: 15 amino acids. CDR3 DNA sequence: TGTGCCAGCAGTTTAGGGTTTGACATCACAGATACGCAGTATTTT. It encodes CASSLGFDITDTQYF.

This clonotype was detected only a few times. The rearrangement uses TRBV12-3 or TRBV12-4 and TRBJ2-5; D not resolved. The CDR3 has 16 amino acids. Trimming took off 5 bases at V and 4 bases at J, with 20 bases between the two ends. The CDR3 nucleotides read TGTGCCAGCAGTCCCCCGGACGGACGGGCGACAGAGACCCAGTACTTC. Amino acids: CASSPPDGRATETQYF.

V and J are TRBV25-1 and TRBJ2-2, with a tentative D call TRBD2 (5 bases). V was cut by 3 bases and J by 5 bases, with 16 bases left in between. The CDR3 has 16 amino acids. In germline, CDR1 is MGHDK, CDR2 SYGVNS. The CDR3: CASSDPGSKRTGELFF. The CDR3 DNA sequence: TGTGCCAGCAGTGACCCGGGATCAAAGCGGACCGGGGAGCTGTTTTTT. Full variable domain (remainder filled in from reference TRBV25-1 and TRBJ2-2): EADIYQTPRYLVIGTGKKITLECSQTMGHDKMYWYQQDPGMELHLIHYSYGVNSTEKGDLSSESTVSRIRTEHFPLTLESARPSHTSQYLCASSDPGSKRTGELFFGEGSRLTVL.

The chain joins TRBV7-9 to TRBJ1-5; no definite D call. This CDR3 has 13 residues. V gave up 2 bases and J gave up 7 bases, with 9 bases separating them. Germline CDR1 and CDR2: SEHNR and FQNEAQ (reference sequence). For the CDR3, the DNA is TGTGCCAGCAGCTTATGGGCCCGGCAGCCCCAGCATTTT. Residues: CASSLWARQPQHF.

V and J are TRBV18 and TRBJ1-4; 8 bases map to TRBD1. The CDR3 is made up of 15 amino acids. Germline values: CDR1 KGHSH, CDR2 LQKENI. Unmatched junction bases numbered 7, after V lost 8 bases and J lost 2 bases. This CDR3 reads CASRPQGATNEKLFF. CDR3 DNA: TGTGCCAGCCGACCCCAGGGGGCTACTAATGAAAAACTGTTTTTT.

CDR3 region: CSAERRGGGYTF. CDR3 bases: TGCAGTGCCGAACGACGCGGGGGCGGCTACACCTTC. This sequence joins TRBV20-1 and TRBJ1-2; the D gene is possibly TRBD1 (6 bases). The germline V and J ends were trimmed by 6 bases and 8 bases, with 16 bases remaining between them. This CDR3 is built from 12 residues. Germline CDR1 is DFQATT and CDR2 is SNEGSKA (reference sequence).

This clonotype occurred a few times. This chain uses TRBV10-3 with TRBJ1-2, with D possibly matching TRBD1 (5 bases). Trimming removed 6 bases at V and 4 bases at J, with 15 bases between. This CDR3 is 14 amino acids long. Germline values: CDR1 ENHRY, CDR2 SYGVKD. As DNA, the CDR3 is TGTGCCATCAGACCAGGGAACGGTAGCTATGGCTACACCTTC. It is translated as CAIRPGNGSYGYTF.

The CDR3 DNA is TGCGCCAGCAGTACCGACAGGGGGCCCGGGGAGCTGTTTTTT. The encoded protein is CASSTDRGPGELFF. V usage is TRBV10-1 and J usage is TRBJ2-2; 10 bases map to TRBD1. Per germline, CDR1 WNHNN and CDR2 SYGVQD (reference sequence). This CDR3 has 14 amino acids. With 5 bases clipped from V and 6 bases from J, the junction kept 3 bases outside the gene matches.

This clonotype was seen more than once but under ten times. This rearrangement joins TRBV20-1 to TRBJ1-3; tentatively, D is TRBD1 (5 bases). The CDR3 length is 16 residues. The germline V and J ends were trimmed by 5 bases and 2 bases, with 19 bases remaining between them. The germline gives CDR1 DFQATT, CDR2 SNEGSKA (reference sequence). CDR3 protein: CSARPGTLSAGNTIYF. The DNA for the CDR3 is TGCAGTGCTCGGCCGGGGACTTTATCCGCTGGAAACACCATATATTTT.

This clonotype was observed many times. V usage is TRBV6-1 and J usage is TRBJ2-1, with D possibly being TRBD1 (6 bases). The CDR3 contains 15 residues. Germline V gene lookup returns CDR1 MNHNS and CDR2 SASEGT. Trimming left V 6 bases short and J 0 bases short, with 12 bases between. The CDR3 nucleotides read TGTGCCAGCAGCGCTCGACAGGCCTCCTACAATGAGCAGTTCTTC. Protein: CASSARQASYNEQFF.

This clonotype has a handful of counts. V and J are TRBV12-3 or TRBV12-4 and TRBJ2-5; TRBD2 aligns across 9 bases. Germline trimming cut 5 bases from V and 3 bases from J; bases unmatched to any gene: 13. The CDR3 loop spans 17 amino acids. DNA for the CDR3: TGTGCCAGCAGTCCAACCTTAGCGGGAGAAGGGGAAGAGACCCAGTACTTC. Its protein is CASSPTLAGEGEETQYF.

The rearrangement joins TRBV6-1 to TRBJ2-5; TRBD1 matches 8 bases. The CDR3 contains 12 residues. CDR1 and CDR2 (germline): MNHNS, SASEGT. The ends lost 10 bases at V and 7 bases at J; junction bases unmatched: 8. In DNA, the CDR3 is TGTGCCACTCAGGGACAGGAGGGGACCCAGTACTTC. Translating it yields CATQGQEGTQYF.

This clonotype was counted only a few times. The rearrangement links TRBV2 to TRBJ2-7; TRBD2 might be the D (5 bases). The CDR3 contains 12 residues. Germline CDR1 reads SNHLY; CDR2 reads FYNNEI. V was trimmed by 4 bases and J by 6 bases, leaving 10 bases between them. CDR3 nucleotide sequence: TGTGCCAGCAGTGCCGGGGTCCGCGAGCAGTACTTC. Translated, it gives CASSAGVREQYF.

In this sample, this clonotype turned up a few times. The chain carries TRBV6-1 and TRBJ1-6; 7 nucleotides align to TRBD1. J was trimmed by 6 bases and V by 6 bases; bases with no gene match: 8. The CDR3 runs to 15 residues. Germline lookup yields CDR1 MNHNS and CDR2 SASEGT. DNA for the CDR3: TGTGCCAGCAGGGTCCGGGACAGACTTAATTCACCCCTCCACTTT. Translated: CASRVRDRLNSPLHF.

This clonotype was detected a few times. The CDR3 region has the DNA TGTGCCAGCAGGGCCCTAGCGGCCTTTTTGGGGGAGCAGTTCTTC. Its translation: CASRALAAFLGEQFF. V is TRBV12-3 or TRBV12-4 and J is TRBJ2-1; 7 bases map to TRBD2. The junction had 15 bases not matched to a gene; V was cut back by 6 bases and J by 10 bases. The CDR3 length is 15 residues.

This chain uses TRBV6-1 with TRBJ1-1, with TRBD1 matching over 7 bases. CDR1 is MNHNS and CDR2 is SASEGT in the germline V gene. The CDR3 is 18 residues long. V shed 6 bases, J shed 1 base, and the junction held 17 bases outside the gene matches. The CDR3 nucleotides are TGTGCCAGCAGCCGTACCCCTCTCAGGGGGTTTCCGAACACTGAAGCTTTCTTT. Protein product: CASSRTPLRGFPNTEAFF.

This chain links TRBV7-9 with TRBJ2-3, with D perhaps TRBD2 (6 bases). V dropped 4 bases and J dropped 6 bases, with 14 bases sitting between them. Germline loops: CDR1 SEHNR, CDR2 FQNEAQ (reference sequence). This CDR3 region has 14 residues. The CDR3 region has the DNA TGTGCCAGCAGCTCGACTAGAGGAGGCGATACGCAGTATTTT. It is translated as CASSSTRGGDTQYF. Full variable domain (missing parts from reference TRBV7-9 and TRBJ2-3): DTGVSQNPRHKITKRGQNVTFRCDPISEHNRLYWYRQTLGQGPEFLTYFQNEAQLEKSRLLSDRFSAERPKGSFSTLEIQRTEQGDSAMYLCASSSTRGGDTQYFGPGTRLTVL.